This TCR beta chain was recovered during a study of blood T cell repertoires in COVID-19. Study information: Donors in the United States, Italy and Spain gave samples during acute or convalescent COVID-19. T cells, B-cell-depleted T cells, or PBMCs supplied cDNA or gDNA.

Seattle participants joined during active infection and were tracked over time. V shed 2 bases, J shed 4 bases, and the junction held 7 bases outside the gene matches. This CDR3 is 16 amino acids long. CDR1 is WNHNN, CDR2 SYGVQD, per germline (reference sequence). As handled by the study authors: Estimation of nucleated cell counts relied on the amplification of reference gene primers. Assay used: immunoSEQ multiplex PCR; TCRdb lists only in-frame clones, some missing. That table furnishes V, J and clone size, whereas the DNA furnished D and trimming. The table records under 250,000 clones, 82% of them present only once.

The chain joins TRBV10-1 to TRBJ2-7, with 11 positions matching TRBD2. This TCR came from a woman aged 70 to 79 with COVID-19, enrolled during active disease. Sample: peripheral blood. The CDR3 DNA reads as TGCGCCAGCAGTGAGACTAGCGGGGGAATCGGATACGAGCAGTACTTC. This encodes CASSETSGGIGYEQYF.